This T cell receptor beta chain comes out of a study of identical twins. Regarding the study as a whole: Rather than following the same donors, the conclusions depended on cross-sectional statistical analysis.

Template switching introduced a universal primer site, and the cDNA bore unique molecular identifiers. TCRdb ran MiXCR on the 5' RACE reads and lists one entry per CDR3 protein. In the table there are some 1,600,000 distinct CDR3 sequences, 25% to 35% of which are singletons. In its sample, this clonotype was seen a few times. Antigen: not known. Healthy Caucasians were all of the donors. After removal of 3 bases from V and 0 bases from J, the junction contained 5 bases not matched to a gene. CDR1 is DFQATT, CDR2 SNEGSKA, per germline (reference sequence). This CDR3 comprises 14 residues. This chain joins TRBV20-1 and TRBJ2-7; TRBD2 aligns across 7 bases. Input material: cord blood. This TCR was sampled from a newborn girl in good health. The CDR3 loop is CSARTLADSYEQYF. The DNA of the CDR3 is TGCAGTGCTAGGACCCTAGCGGACTCCTACGAGCAGTACTTC.